The 27 T cell receptor beta chains below all came from one sample that was sequenced in a study of blood T cells in healthy people across ages. The use of a sample-barcoded 5' primer and a J-beta primer mix characterized a second PCR of about 7 to 12 cycles. TCRdb re-derived calls from the 5' RACE reads in MiXCR, one entry per CDR3 protein. The sample lists hundreds of thousands of distinct CDR3 sequences, 22% occurring once. Sample: blood. These receptors were collected from a man between 70 and 80 years old in good health.

This clonotype was recorded a few times. J is TRBJ2-5 and V is TRBV5-1, with TRBD2 identical over 10 bases. The last part of the DNA fits TRBJ2-1 better; the J call may be wrong. Germline V gene sequence: CDR1 SGHRS, CDR2 YFSETQ. This CDR3 comprises 15 residues. This CDR3 reads CASSAGLAVTNEQFF. The CDR3 bases are TGCGCCAGCAGCGCCGGACTAGCGGTGACCAATGAGCAGTTCTTC.

The rearrangement joins TRBV24-1 to TRBJ2-5; D is perhaps TRBD2 (5 bases). Trimming pared 1 base from V and 2 bases from J, leaving 13 bases between. The CDR3 has 16 amino acids. The germline V gene encodes CDR1 KGHDR and CDR2 SFDVKD. CDR3 in amino acids: CATSDFSLGEQETQYF. Written as DNA, the CDR3 is TGTGCCACCAGTGATTTTTCACTCGGGGAACAAGAGACCCAGTACTTC.

The rearrangement joins TRBV5-1 to TRBJ1-3; TRBD1 matches at 7 bases. Germline V gene data show CDR1 as SGHRS and CDR2 as YFSETQ. Trimming at V came to 7 bases and at J to 0 bases, leaving 10 bases not matched to a gene. The CDR3 has 16 residues. CDR3 sequence reads: CASAQGQENSGNTIYF. As DNA, the CDR3 is TGCGCCAGCGCACAAGGACAGGAGAACTCTGGAAACACCATATATTTT.

This clonotype came up a few times. V is TRBV5-1 and J is TRBJ2-5, with unresolved D. The CDR3 contains 11 residues. The V and J ends lost 0 bases and 6 bases respectively, with 3 bases between them. The germline gives CDR1 SGHRS, CDR2 YFSETQ. This CDR3 is CASSLEKTQYF. As DNA, the CDR3 is TGCGCCAGCAGCTTGGAGAAGACCCAGTACTTC.

In this sample, this clonotype turned up a few times. The chain uses TRBV7-2 and TRBJ2-3, with 7 nucleotides matching TRBD2. This CDR3 is built from 16 residues. The germline gives CDR1 SGHTA, CDR2 FQGNSA. With 1 base clipped from V and 4 bases from J, the junction kept 8 bases outside the gene matches. The CDR3, as DNA: TGTGCCAGCAGCTTAGGTTCTAGCGGAGCCCCAGATACGCAGTATTTT. Protein product: CASSLGSSGAPDTQYF.

The chain carries TRBV2 and TRBJ2-2; the D gene could be TRBD1 or TRBD2 (5 bases each). There are 14 residues in the CDR3. The ends were cut back, 4 bases at V and 5 bases at J, with 11 bases in the middle. The germline CDR1 and CDR2 sequences are SNHLY and FYNNEI. The CDR3 DNA reads TGTGCCAGCAGTGGGTCGGGACGTACCGGGGAGCTGTTTTTT. This encodes CASSGSGRTGELFF.

This clonotype was seen a handful of times. This rearrangement joins TRBV5-1 to TRBJ2-5; the match to TRBD1 covers 7 bases. The CDR3 has 15 residues. The germline V gene encodes CDR1 SGHRS and CDR2 YFSETQ. The V segment lost 0 bases and the J segment 5 bases; nucleotides outside the gene matches: 7. In nucleotides, the CDR3 is TGCGCCAGCAGCTTGGGAAAGGGGGCAGGGGAGACCCAGTACTTC. Translated: CASSLGKGAGETQYF.

This clonotype was seen only a few times. The chain is built from TRBV12-3 or TRBV12-4 and TRBJ2-7; weak D call: TRBD1 (6 bases). The end of the DNA is better explained by TRBJ2-1, so the J call may be wrong. The length of the CDR3 is 12 residues. CDR3 sequence (DNA): TGTGCCAGCAGCAAGACAGGCTCGGAGCAGTTCTTC. It yields the protein CASSKTGSEQFF.

This chain joins TRBV7-9 and TRBJ2-1; D may be TRBD1 (5 bases). Per the germline V gene, CDR1 is SEHNR and CDR2 is FQNEAQ (reference sequence). V lost 0 bases and J 5 bases, leaving 14 bases between the germline ends. This CDR3 contains 16 residues. CDR3 sequence reads: CASSLALRDNHNEQFF. The CDR3 DNA reads TGTGCCAGCAGCTTAGCGCTCAGGGATAATCACAATGAGCAGTTCTTC. The full variable domain, rest sourced from reference TRBV7-9 and TRBJ2-1, is DTGVSQNPRHKITKRGQNVTFRCDPISEHNRLYWYRQTLGQGPEFLTYFQNEAQLEKSRLLSDRFSAERPKGSFSTLEIQRTEQGDSAMYLCASSLALRDNHNEQFFGPGTRLTVL.

The chain joins TRBV5-1 to TRBJ2-1, with TRBD1 matching 9 bases. The junction had 11 bases not matched to a gene; V was cut back by 2 bases and J by 8 bases. The germline V gene encodes CDR1 SGHRS and CDR2 YFSETQ. The CDR3 consists of 16 residues. This chain's CDR3 is CASSLSRDRVGDEQFF. DNA of the CDR3: TGCGCCAGCAGCTTAAGTAGGGACAGGGTAGGCGATGAGCAGTTCTTC.

This clonotype was counted only a few times. This chain joins TRBV18 and TRBJ1-4; D is uncertain. V lost 2 bases to trimming and J lost 4 bases, with 11 bases between them. The germline gives CDR1 KGHSH, CDR2 LQKENI. The CDR3 spans 15 residues. CDR3 sequence reads: CASSPRPTDNEKLFF. The CDR3 coding sequence is TGTGCCAGCTCACCAAGGCCTACCGATAATGAAAAACTGTTTTTT.

This clonotype was picked up a small number of times. The rearrangement uses TRBV19 and TRBJ2-5; 14 bases fit TRBD2. Germline CDR1 LNHDA, CDR2 SQIVND (reference sequence). There are 16 residues in the CDR3. The junction had 3 bases not matched to a gene; V was cut back by 6 bases and J by 0 bases. The CDR3 is CASSGTSGGYQETQYF. CDR3 DNA: TGTGCCAGTAGCGGGACTAGCGGGGGCTACCAAGAGACCCAGTACTTC.

Worth noting for this clonotype: The junction departs from the called germline gene at one end, perhaps through a read error. V gene TRBV12-3 or TRBV12-4 combines with J gene TRBJ2-3, with 10 positions matching TRBD1. This CDR3 comprises 15 residues. The CDR3 sequence is CASSNRDRGADAQYF. The CDR3 bases are TGTGCCAGCAGTAACCGGGACAGGGGTGCAGATGCGCAGTATTTT.

V is TRBV11-2 and J is TRBJ1-2; 11 nucleotides line up with TRBD1. The CDR3 consists of 15 residues. J was trimmed by 4 bases and V by 5 bases; bases with no gene match: 6. Germline V CDR1 and CDR2: SGHAT, FQNNGV. The CDR3 loop is CASSAGQGVGYGYTF. The CDR3 DNA reads TGTGCCAGCAGCGCGGGACAGGGGGTGGGCTATGGCTACACCTTC. The variable domain in full, with the rest retrieved from reference TRBV11-2 and TRBJ1-2, is EAGVAQSPRYKIIEKRQSVAFWCNPISGHATLYWYQQILGQGPKLLIQFQNNGVVDDSQLPKDRFSAERLKGVDSTLKIQPAKLEDSAVYLCASSAGQGVGYGYTFGSGTRLTVV.

This clonotype was counted a few times. At one of its ends the junction is not consistent with the germline gene, which may arise from a read error. The chain has TRBV20-1 and TRBJ2-4; 7 bases are a match to TRBD1. CDR1 is DFQATT, CDR2 SNEGSKA, per germline (reference sequence). The CDR3 covers 17 residues. The CDR3 protein is CSARVRDSYLAKNIQYF. The CDR3 bases are TGCAGTGCCAGAGTTAGGGACAGTTACCTAGCCAAAAACATTCAGTACTTC.

In this sample, this clonotype turned up a few times. The rearrangement joins TRBV6-6 to TRBJ1-1; D may be TRBD1 (5 bases). V was shortened by 10 bases and J by 4 bases, with 19 bases between the two germline ends. Germline values: CDR1 MNHNY, CDR2 SVGAGI (reference sequence). This CDR3 contains 14 residues. CDR3 bases: TGTGCCACCCGGGACGCACGGCAGGGCACTGAAGCTTTCTTT. Amino acids: CATRDARQGTEAFF.

This clonotype showed up just a few times. The chain uses TRBV12-3 or TRBV12-4 and TRBJ1-3; 9 nucleotides agree with TRBD1. The CDR3 has 15 residues. V dropped 6 bases and J dropped 0; count of bases not matched to a gene: 3. CDR3 loop: CASRRTGVSGNTIYF. DNA for the CDR3: TGTGCCAGCAGGAGGACAGGGGTCTCTGGAAACACCATATATTTT.

The V gene is TRBV2, the J gene TRBJ1-2; D is perhaps TRBD1 (5 bases). V was trimmed by 8 bases and J by 7 bases, leaving 14 bases between them. The V gene's germline CDR1 is SNHLY and CDR2 FYNNEI. There are 12 residues in the CDR3. This chain's CDR3 is CASDRPGGGYTF. CDR3 DNA sequence: TGTGCCAGCGACAGACCTGGGGGTGGCTACACCTTC.

A few counts support this clonotype. The CDR3 coding sequence is TGTGCCAGCAGTGATTTACACCCCAACAATGAGCAGTTCTTC. The encoded protein is CASSDLHPNNEQFF. The V gene is TRBV6-2 or TRBV6-3, the J gene TRBJ2-1, with D unclear. Trimming stripped 5 bases from V and 5 bases from J, with 13 bases between. This CDR3 is 14 amino acids long. Per germline, CDR1 MNHEY and CDR2 SVGEGT.

This clonotype came up a few times. This chain connects TRBV5-1 to TRBJ2-1; TRBD2 agrees at 8 bases. This CDR3 has 15 amino acids. Germline V gives CDR1 SGHRS, CDR2 YFSETQ. The V segment lost 1 base and the J segment 7 bases; nucleotides outside the gene matches: 7. DNA for the CDR3: TGCGCCAGCAGCTTGTACGGGGGGGCAATAAATGAGCAGTTCTTC. Its translation: CASSLYGGAINEQFF.

CDR3 in amino acids: CASSKGQFF. CDR3 DNA sequence: TGTGCCAGCAGCAAAGGGCAGTTCTTC. The chain couples TRBV21-1 to TRBJ2-1. TRBV21-1 is a recognized pseudogene. This CDR3 is 9 amino acids long.

There are a few counts of this clonotype. The chain links TRBV5-1 to TRBJ1-5; no reliable D call. The CDR3 loop spans 13 amino acids. Germline V gene data show CDR1 as SGHRS and CDR2 as YFSETQ. The V end was cut by 1 base, the J end by 6 bases, with 8 bases between. The CDR3: CASSLTGPQPQHF. DNA for the CDR3: TGCGCCAGCAGCTTGACCGGTCCTCAGCCCCAGCATTTT.

Comment on this clonotype: This may come from a read error, since a much larger clone is one base off. V gene TRBV10-2 combines with J gene TRBJ1-2; 7 bases agree with TRBD1. The junction had 10 bases not matched to a gene; V was cut back by 8 bases and J by 1 base. In germline, CDR1 is WSHSY, CDR2 SAAADI. The CDR3 spans 15 residues. CDR3 amino acids: CASSDRDTNNYGYTF. CDR3 coding DNA: TGCGCCAGCTCTGACAGGGACACAAATAACTATGGCTACACCTTC.

The chain couples TRBV19 to TRBJ1-5, with D hard to call. Per germline, CDR1 LNHDA and CDR2 SQIVND (reference sequence). The CDR3 has 14 residues. With 6 bases removed from V and 2 bases from J, the gap between germline ends came to 11 bases. CDR3 sequence (DNA): TGTGCCAGTAGCCCAGTCGGACGCAATCAGCCCCAGCATTTT. Amino acid sequence: CASSPVGRNQPQHF. Based on the CDR3 plus reference TRBV19 and TRBJ1-5, the full variable domain is DGGITQSPKYLFRKEGQNVTLSCEQNLNHDAMYWYRQDPGQGLRLIYYSQIVNDFQKGDIAEGYSVSREKKESFPLTVTSAQKNPTAFYLCASSPVGRNQPQHFGDGTRLSIL.

The chain links TRBV11-2 to TRBJ1-4; perhaps TRBD1 as D (6 bases). The CDR3 length is 15 residues. Germline CDR1 is SGHAT and CDR2 is FQNNGV. The V and J ends lost 6 bases and 7 bases respectively, with 18 bases between them. The CDR3 loop is CASRSQGQIGEKLFF. Written as DNA, the CDR3 is TGTGCCAGCAGGTCACAGGGTCAGATCGGTGAAAAACTGTTTTTT.

This clonotype was recorded a few times. The chain couples TRBV20-1 to TRBJ1-2; no clear D gene. The CDR3 runs to 12 residues. Looked up from germline, CDR1 is DFQATT and CDR2 is SNEGSKA (reference sequence). V shed 6 bases and J shed 4 bases, with 12 bases lying between them. The CDR3 region has the DNA TGCAGTGCCCAACCTCCCTCCTATGGCTACACCTTC. It specifies CSAQPPSYGYTF.

This clonotype was picked up a small number of times. V usage is TRBV20-1 and J usage is TRBJ1-4, with D unresolved. V lost 0 bases to trimming and J lost 3 bases, with 11 bases between them. Germline loops: CDR1 DFQATT, CDR2 SNEGSKA (reference sequence). The CDR3 runs to 15 residues. The CDR3 spells CSARDFLGSNEKLFF. The CDR3 DNA reads as TGCAGTGCTAGAGATTTCCTCGGGTCTAATGAAAAACTGTTTTTT.